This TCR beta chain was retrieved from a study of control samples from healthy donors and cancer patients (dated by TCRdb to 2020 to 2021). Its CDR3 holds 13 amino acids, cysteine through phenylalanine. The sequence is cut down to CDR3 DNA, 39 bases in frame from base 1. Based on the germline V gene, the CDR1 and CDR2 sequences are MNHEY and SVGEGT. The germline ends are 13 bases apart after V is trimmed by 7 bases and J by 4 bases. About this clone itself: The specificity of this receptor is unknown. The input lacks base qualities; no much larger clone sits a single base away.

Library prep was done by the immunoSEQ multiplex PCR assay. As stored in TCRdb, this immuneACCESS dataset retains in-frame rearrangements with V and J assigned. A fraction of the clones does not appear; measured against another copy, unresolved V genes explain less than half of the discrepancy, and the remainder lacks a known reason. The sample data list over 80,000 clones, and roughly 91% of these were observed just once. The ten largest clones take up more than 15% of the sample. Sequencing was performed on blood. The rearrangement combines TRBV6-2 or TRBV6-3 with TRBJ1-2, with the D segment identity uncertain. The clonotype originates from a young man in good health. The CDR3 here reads CASTPPDTYGYTF. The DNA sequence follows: TGTGCCAGCACCCCGCCCGACACCTATGGCTACACCTTC.